This TCR beta chain originates from a study of T cells after yellow fever vaccination. MiXCR was run by TCRdb on the 5' RACE reads, yielding one entry per CDR3 protein. The top ten clones hold roughly 17% of a sample with a few hundred thousand distinct CDR3 sequences, less than 20% of them seen once. Study outcomes and limitations: On re-exposure, the response was weaker but peaked faster, at day 5 versus 15. Post-booster reappearance was seen for most primary-vaccination clones (about 95% CD4, around 90% CD8).

The CDR3 has 19 residues. Per the germline V gene, CDR1 is SGHVS and CDR2 is FNYEAQ. The ends lost 5 bases at V and 1 base at J; junction bases unmatched: 17. As to this clonotype: Its antigen remains unidentified.

This TCR derives from a man between 18 and 29 years old who received the YFV17D yellow fever vaccine. The chain uses TRBV7-6 and TRBJ2-5, with TRBD2 matching over 9 bases. The input for sequencing was PBMCs, taken 4 to 5 days after the first yellow fever vaccination. The CDR3 spells CASSNLPGGLAMSQETQYF. The CDR3 DNA reads TGTGCCAGCAGCAATCTCCCCGGAGGACTAGCGATGAGCCAAGAGACCCAGTACTTC.